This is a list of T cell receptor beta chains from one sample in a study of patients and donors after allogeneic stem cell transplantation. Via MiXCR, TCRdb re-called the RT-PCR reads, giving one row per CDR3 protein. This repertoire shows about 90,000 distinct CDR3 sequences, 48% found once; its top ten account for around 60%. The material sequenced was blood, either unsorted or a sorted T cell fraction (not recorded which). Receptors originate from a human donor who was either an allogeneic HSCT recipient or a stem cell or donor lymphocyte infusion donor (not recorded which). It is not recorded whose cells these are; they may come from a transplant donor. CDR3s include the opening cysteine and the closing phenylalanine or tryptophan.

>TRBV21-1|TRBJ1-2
CASSKGVGGYTF
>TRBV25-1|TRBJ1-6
CASTPDREYNSPLHF
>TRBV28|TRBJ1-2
CASLRDSYGYTF
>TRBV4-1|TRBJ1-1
CASHDRNTEAFF
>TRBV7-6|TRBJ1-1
CASSSAPGSNTEAFF
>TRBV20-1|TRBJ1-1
CSARVTSNTEAFF
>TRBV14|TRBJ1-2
CATLTQVGGYTF
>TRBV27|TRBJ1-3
CASSFSFWAGSRRSSGNTIYF
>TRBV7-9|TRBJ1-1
CASSPRAPTGTGSNTEAFF
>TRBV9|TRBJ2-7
CASSPSSYEQYF
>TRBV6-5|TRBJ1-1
CASSYGRGPLNTEAFF
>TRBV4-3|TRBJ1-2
CASSRNRVYGYTF
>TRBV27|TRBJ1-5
CASSLAPNQPQHF